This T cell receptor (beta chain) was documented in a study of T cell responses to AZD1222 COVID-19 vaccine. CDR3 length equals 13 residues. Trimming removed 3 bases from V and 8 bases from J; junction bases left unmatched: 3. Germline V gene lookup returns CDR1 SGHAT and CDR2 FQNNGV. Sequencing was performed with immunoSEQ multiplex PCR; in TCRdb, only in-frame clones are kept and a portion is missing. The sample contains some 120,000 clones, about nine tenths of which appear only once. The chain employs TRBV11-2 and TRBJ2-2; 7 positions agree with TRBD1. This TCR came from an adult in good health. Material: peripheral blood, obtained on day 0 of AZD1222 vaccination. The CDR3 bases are TGTGCCAGCAGCTTCACAGGGGCAGGGGAGCTGTTTTTT. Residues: CASSFTGAGELFF.